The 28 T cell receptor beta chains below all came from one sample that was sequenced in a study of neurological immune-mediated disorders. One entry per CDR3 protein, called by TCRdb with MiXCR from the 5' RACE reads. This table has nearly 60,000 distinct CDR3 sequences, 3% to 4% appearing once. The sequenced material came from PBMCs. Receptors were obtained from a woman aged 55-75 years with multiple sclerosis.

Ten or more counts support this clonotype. The CDR3 loop is CSARDLVGRETQYF. In DNA, the CDR3 is TGCAGTGCTAGAGATCTGGTAGGGAGGGAGACCCAGTACTTC. V gene TRBV20-1 combines with J gene TRBJ2-5; D is possibly TRBD2 (6 bases). Trimming took off 0 bases at V and 5 bases at J, with 13 bases between the two ends. The CDR3 spans 14 residues. Germline V gene data show CDR1 as DFQATT and CDR2 as SNEGSKA (reference sequence).

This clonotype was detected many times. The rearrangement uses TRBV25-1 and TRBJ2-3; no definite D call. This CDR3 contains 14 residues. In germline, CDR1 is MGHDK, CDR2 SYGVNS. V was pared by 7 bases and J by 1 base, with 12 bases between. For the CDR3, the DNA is TGTGCCAGCACCCTACCGGGCCGCACAGATACGCAGTATTTT. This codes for CASTLPGRTDTQYF.

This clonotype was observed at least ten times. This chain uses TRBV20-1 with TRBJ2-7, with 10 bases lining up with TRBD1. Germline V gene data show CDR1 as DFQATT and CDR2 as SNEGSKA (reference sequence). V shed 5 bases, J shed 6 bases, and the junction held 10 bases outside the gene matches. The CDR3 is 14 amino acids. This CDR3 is CSAALLTGGGEQYF. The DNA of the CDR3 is TGCAGTGCTGCCCTATTGACAGGGGGCGGCGAGCAGTACTTC.

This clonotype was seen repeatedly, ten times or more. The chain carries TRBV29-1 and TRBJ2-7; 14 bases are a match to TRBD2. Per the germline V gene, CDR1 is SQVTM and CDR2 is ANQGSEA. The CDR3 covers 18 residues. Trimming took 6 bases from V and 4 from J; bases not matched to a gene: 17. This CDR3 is CSVFGLAGGGVHKYEQYF. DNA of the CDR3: TGCAGCGTCTTCGGACTAGCGGGAGGAGGGGTCCACAAATACGAGCAGTACTTC.

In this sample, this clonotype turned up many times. CDR3 in amino acids: CASSSLTGNLNQPQHF. In DNA, the CDR3 is TGTGCCAGCAGTTCCCTGACAGGGAACCTTAATCAGCCCCAGCATTTT. The V and J genes are TRBV27 and TRBJ1-5, with 7 nucleotides matching TRBD1. The CDR3 length is 16 residues. The junction had 10 bases not matched to a gene; V was cut back by 4 bases and J by 4 bases. Germline CDR1 MNHEY, CDR2 SMNVEV (reference sequence).

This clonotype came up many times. CDR3 region: CASSSLEARGGVSKAKNIQYF. Here the CDR3 DNA reads TGTGCCAGCAGTTCCTTAGAGGCGCGGGGGGGCGTTAGTAAGGCCAAAAACATTCAGTACTTC. The chain has TRBV12-3 or TRBV12-4 and TRBJ2-4; 9 nucleotides align to TRBD2. This CDR3 has 21 amino acids. After removal of 4 bases from V and 1 base from J, the junction contained 20 bases not matched to a gene.

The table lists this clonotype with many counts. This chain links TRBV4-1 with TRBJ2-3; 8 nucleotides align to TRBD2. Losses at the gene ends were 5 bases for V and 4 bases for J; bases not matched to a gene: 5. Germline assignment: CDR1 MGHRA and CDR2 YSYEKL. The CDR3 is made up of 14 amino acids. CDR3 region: CASSGLAGSDTQYF. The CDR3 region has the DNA TGCGCCAGCAGCGGGCTAGCGGGTTCAGATACGCAGTATTTT.

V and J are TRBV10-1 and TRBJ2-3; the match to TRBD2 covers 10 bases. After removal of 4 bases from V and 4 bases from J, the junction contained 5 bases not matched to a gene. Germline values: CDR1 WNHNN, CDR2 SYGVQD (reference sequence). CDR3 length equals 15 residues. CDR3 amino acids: CASSVASGSSDTQYF. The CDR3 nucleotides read TGCGCCAGCAGTGTTGCTAGCGGGAGTTCAGATACGCAGTATTTT.

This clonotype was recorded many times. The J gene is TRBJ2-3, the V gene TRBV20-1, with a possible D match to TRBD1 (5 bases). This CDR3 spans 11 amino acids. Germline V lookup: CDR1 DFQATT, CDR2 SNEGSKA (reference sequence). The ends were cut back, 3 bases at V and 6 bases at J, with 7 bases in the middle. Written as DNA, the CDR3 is TGCAGTGCTAGCTACAGGGATACGCAGTATTTT. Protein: CSASYRDTQYF.

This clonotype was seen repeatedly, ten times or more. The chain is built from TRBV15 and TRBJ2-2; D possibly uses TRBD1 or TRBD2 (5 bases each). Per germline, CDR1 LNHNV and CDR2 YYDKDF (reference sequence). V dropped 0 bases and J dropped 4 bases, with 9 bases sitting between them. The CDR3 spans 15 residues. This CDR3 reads CATSRDQGTTGELFF. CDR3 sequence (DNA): TGTGCCACCAGCAGAGATCAAGGGACCACCGGGGAGCTGTTTTTT.

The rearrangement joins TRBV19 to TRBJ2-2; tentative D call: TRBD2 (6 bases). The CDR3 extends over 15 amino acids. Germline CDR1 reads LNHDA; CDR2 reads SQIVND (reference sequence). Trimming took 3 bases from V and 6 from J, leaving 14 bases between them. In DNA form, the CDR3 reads TGTGCCAGTAGTATGGGGGGAAGGCCTTCCGGGGAGCTGTTTTTT. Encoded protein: CASSMGGRPSGELFF. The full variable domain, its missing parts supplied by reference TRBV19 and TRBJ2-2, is DGGITQSPKYLFRKEGQNVTLSCEQNLNHDAMYWYRQDPGQGLRLIYYSQIVNDFQKGDIAEGYSVSREKKESFPLTVTSAQKNPTAFYLCASSMGGRPSGELFFGEGSRLTVL.

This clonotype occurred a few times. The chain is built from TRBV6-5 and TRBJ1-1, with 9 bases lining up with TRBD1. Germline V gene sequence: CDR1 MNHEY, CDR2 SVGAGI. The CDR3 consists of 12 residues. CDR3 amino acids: CVIRGGQGGAFF. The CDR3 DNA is TGTGTCATCAGGGGGGGACAGGGTGGAGCTTTCTTT.

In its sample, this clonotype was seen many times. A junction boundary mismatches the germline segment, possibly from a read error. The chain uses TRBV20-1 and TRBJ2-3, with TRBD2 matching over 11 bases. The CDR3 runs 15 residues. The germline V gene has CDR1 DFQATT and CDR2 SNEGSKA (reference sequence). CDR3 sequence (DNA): TGCAGTGCTAGGGGGACTAGCGGTTTGTCGGATACGCGGTATTTT. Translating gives CSARGTSGLSDTRYF.

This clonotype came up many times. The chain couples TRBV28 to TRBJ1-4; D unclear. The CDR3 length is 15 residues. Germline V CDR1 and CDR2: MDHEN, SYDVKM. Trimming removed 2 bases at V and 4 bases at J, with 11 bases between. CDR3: CASSLTSSGNEKLFF. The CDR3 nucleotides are TGTGCCAGCAGTTTAACGAGTTCTGGTAATGAAAAACTGTTTTTT.

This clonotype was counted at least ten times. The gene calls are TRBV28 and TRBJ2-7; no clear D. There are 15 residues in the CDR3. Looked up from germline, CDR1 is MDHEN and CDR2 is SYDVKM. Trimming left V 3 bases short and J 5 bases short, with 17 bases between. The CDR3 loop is CASSLLDTPLNEQYF. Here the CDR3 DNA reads TGTGCCAGCAGTTTGCTTGACACACCCCTGAACGAGCAGTACTTC.

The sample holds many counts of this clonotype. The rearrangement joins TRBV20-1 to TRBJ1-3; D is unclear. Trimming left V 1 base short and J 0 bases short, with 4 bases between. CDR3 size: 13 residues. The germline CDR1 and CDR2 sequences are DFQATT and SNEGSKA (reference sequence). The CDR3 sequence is CSARGVSGNTIYF. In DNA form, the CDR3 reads TGCAGTGCTAGAGGGGTCTCTGGAAACACCATATATTTT.

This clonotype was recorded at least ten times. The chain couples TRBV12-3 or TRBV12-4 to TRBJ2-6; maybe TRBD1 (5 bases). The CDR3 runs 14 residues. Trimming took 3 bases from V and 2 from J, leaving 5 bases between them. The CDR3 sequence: CASSLGPGANVLTF. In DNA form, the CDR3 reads TGTGCCAGCAGTTTGGGGCCTGGGGCCAACGTCCTGACTTTC.

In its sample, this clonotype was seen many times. The CDR3 DNA is TGCGCCAGCAGCTTGGGTAGCGGGAAAGAGACCCAGTACTTC. Protein sequence: CASSLGSGKETQYF. The chain carries TRBV5-1 and TRBJ2-5; 8 nucleotides align to TRBD2. The germline gives CDR1 SGHRS, CDR2 YFSETQ. There are 14 residues in the CDR3. The V segment lost 0 bases and the J segment 3 bases; nucleotides outside the gene matches: 1.

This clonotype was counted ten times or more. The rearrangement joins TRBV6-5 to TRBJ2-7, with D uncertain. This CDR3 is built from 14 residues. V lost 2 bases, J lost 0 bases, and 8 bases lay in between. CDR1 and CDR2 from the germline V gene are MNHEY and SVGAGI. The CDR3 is CASSYGLPSYEQYF. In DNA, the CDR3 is TGTGCCAGCAGTTACGGGCTGCCCTCCTACGAGCAGTACTTC.

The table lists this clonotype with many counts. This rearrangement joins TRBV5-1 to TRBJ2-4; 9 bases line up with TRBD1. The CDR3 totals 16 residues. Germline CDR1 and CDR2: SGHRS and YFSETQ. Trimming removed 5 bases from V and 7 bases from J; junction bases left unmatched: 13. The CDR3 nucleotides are TGCGCCAGCAGTTCCACCTCCGGGACAGGGTGGAACATTCAGTACTTC. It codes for CASSSTSGTGWNIQYF.

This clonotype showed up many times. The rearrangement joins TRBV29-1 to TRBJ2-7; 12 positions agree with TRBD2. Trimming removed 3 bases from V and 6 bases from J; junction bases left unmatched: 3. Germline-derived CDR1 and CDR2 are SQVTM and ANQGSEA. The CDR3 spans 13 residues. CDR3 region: CSVDLGLAGEQYF. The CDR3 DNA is TGCAGCGTTGATCTGGGACTAGCGGGCGAGCAGTACTTC.

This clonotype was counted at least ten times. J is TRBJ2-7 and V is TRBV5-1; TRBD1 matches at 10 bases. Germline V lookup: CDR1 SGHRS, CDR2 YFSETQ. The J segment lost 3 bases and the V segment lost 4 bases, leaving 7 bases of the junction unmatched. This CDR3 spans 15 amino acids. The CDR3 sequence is CASSDTGTGVYEQYF. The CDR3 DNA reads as TGCGCCAGCAGCGACACCGGGACAGGGGTCTACGAGCAGTACTTC.

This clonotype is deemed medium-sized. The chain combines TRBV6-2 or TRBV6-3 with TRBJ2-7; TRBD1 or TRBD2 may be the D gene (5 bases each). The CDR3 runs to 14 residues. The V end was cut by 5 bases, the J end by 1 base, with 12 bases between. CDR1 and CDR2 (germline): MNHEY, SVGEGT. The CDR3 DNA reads TGTGCCAGCAGTGATGTCGGGGCTTCCTACGAGCAGTACTTC. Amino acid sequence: CASSDVGASYEQYF.

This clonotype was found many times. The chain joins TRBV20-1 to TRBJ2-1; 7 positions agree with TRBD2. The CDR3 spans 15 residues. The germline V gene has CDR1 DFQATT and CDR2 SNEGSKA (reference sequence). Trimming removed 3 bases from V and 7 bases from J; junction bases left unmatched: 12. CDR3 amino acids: CSASSWRGSSNEQFF. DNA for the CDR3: TGCAGTGCTAGTTCCTGGCGGGGGAGCTCTAATGAGCAGTTCTTC.

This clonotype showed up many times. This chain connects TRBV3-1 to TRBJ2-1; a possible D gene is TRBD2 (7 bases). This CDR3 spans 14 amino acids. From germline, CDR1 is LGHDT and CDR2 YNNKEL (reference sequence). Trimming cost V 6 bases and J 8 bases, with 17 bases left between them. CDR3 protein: CASSLGGGRYEQFF. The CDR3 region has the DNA TGTGCCAGCAGTCTAGGGGGGGGACGGTATGAGCAGTTCTTC.

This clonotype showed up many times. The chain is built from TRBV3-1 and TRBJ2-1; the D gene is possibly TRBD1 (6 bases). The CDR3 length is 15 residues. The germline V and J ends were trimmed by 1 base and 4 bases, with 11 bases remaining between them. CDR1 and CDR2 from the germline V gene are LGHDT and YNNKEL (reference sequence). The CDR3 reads CASSQAHQGYNEQFF. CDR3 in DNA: TGTGCCAGCAGCCAAGCCCATCAGGGGTACAATGAGCAGTTCTTC.

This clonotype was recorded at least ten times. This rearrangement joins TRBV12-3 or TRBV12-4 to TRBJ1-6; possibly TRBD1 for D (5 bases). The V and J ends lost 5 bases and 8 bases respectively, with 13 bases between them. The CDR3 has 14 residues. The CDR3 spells CASSARGGDSPLHF. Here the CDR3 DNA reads TGTGCCAGCAGTGCACGGGGGGGGGATTCACCCCTCCACTTT.

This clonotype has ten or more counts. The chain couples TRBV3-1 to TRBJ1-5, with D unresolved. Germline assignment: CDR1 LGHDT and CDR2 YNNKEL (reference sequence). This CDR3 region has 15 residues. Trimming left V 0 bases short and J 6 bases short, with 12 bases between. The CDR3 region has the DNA TGTGCCAGCAGCCAAGATACGACCTCTGGTCAGCCCCAGCATTTT. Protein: CASSQDTTSGQPQHF.